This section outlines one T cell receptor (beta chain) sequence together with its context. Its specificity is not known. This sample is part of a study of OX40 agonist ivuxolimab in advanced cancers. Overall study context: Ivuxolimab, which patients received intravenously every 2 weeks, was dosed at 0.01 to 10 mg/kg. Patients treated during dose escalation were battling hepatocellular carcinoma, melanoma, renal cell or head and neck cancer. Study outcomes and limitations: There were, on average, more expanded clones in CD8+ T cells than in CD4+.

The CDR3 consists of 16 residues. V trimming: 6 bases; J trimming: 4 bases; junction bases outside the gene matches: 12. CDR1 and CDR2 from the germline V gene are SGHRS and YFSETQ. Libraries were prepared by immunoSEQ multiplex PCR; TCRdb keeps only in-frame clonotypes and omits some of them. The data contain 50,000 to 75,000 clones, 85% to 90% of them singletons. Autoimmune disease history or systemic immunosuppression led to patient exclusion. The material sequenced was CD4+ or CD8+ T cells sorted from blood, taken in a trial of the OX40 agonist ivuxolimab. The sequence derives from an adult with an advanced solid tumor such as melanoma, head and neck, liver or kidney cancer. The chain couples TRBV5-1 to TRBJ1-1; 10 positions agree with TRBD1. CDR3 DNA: TGCGCCAGCACCTTAACCGGGACAGGGGATGCCACTGAAGCTTTCTTT. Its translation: CASTLTGTGDATEAFF.